This T cell receptor (beta chain) was retrieved from a study of graft-versus-host responses after intestinal transplantation. Turning to the study itself: Recipients underwent multivisceral, liver-intestinal, or isolated intestinal transplants. Recipients were all induced with anti-thymocyte globulin, then given tacrolimus and steroids for 3 to 4 years. Study-wide points: The authors found GvH clones in recipient marrow, some appearing first in ileum or blood. The highest levels of circulating GvH clones went along with early declines in HvG clones after transplant.

The protocol was immunoSEQ multiplex PCR, while the TCRdb copy is restricted to in-frame clones and leaves out a portion. The sample yields about 45,000 clones, around nine tenths seen once. J was trimmed by 1 base and V by 4 bases; bases with no gene match: 7. Germline CDR1 and CDR2: ENHRY and SYGVKD. The CDR3 length is 15 residues. Of note for this clone: The antigen remains unidentified.

The receptor's source is a human patient who received an intestinal transplant, so some T cells may come from the graft donor. This chain connects TRBV10-3 to TRBJ2-7; 7 bases fit TRBD2. The specimen was PBMCs, collected 524 days after transplant. DNA for the CDR3: TGTGCCATCAGTGCTGGGGCGGGAGAGTCCTACGAGCAGTACTTC. Translated: CAISAGAGESYEQYF.